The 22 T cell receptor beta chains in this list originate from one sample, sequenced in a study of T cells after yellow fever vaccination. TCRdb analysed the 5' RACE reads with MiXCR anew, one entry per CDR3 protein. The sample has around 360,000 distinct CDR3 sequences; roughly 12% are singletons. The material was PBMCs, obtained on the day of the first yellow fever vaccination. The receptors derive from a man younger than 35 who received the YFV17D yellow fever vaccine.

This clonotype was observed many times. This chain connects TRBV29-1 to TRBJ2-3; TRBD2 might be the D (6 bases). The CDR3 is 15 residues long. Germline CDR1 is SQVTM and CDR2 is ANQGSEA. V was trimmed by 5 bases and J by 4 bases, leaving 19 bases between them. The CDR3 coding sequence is TGCAGCGTTAAGGGAGGCAGGGACGTCTCAGATACGCAGTATTTT. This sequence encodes CSVKGGRDVSDTQYF.

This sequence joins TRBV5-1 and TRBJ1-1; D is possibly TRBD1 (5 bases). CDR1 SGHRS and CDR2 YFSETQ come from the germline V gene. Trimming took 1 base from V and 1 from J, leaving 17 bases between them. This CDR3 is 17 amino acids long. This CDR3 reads CASSLSPPGYRNTEAFF. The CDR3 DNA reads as TGCGCCAGCAGCTTGAGCCCTCCAGGGTATAGGAACACTGAAGCTTTCTTT.

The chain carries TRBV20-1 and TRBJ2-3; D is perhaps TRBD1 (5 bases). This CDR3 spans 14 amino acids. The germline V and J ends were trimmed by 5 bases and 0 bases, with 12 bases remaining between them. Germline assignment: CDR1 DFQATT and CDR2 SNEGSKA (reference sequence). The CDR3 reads CSAGRTQSTDTQYF. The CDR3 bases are TGCAGTGCTGGACGGACACAGAGCACAGATACGCAGTATTTT.

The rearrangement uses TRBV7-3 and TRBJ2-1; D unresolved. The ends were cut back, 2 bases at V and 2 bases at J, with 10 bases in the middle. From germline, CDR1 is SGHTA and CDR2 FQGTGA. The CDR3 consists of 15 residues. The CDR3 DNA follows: TGTGCCAGCAGCTTAGACCCCGTTCCCTACAATGAGCAGTTCTTC. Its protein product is CASSLDPVPYNEQFF.

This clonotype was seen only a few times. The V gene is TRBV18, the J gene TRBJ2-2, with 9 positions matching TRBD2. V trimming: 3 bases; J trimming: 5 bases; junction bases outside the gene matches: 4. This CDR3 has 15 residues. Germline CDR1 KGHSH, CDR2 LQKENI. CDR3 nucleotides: TGTGCCAGCTCACCGACTAGCGGTGGTACCGGGGAGCTGTTTTTT. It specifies CASSPTSGGTGELFF. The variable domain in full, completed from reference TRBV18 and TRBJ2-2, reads NAGVMQNPRHLVRRRGQEARLRCSPMKGHSHVYWYRQLPEEGLKFMVYLQKENIIDESGMPKERFSAEFPKEGPSILRIQQVVRGDSAAYFCASSPTSGGTGELFFGEGSRLTVL.

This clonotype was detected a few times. The CDR3 DNA is TGCAGTGCGACCCGCTCGTTAAATTCACCCCTCCACTTT. It yields the protein CSATRSLNSPLHF. The rearrangement uses TRBV20-1 and TRBJ1-6; D unresolved. The CDR3 covers 13 residues. Germline V gene sequence: CDR1 DFQATT, CDR2 SNEGSKA (reference sequence). V was cut by 6 bases and J by 7 bases, with 13 bases left in between.

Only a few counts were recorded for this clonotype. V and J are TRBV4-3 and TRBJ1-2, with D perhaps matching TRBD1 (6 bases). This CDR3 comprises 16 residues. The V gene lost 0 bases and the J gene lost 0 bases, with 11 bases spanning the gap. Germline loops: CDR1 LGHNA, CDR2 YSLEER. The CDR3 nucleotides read TGCGCCAGCAGCCAAGATCCCGGACAGCCTAACTATGGCTACACCTTC. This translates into CASSQDPGQPNYGYTF.

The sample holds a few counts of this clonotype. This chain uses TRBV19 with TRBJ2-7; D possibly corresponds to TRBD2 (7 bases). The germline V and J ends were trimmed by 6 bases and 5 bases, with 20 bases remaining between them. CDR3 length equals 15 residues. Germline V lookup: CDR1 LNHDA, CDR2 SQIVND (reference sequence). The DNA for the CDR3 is TGTGCCAGTAGGCTCTCCGGGGGGCACGGAGACGAGCAGTACTTC. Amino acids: CASRLSGGHGDEQYF.

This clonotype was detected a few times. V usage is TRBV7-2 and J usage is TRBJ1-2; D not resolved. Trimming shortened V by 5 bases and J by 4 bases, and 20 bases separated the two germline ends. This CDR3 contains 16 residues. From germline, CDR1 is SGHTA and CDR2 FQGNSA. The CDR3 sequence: CASSLSYIAGIYGYTF. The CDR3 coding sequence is TGTGCCAGCAGCCTTTCGTATATAGCGGGGATCTATGGCTACACCTTC. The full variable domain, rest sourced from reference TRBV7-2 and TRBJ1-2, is GAGVSQSPSNKVTEKGKDVELRCDPISGHTALYWYRQSLGQGLEFLIYFQGNSAPDKSGLPSDRFSAERTGGSVSTLTIQRTQQEDSAVYLCASSLSYIAGIYGYTFGSGTRLTVV.

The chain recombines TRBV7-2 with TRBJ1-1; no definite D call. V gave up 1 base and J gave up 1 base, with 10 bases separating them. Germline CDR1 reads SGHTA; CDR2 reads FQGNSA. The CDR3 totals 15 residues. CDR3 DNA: TGTGCCAGCAGCTTAGTTCTTCCGGAGAACACTGAAGCTTTCTTT. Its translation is CASSLVLPENTEAFF.

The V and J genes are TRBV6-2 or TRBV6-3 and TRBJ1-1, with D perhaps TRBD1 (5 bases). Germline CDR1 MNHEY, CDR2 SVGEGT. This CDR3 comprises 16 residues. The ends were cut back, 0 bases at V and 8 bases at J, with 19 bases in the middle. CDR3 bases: TGTGCCAGCAGTTACTCGAACACAGGCTACAACAAGGAAGCTTTCTTT. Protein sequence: CASSYSNTGYNKEAFF.

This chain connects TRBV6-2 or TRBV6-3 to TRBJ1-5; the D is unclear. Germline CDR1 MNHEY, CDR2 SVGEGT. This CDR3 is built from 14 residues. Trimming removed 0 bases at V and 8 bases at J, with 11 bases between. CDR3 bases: TGTGCCAGCAGTTACTCGATTCCGGCCGAGCCCCAGCATTTT. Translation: CASSYSIPAEPQHF.

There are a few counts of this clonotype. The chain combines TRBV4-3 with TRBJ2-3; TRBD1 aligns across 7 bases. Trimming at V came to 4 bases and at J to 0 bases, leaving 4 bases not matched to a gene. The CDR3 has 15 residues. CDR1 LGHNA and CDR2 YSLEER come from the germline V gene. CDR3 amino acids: CASSRGQESTDTQYF. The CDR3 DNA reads TGCGCCAGCAGCCGCGGACAGGAGAGCACAGATACGCAGTATTTT.

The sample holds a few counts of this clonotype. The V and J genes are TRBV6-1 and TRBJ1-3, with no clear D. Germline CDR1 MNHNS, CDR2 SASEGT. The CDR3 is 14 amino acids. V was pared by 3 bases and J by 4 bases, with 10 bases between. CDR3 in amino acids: CASSDLSRGNTIYF. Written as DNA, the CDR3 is TGTGCCAGCAGTGACCTATCGCGCGGAAACACCATATATTTT.

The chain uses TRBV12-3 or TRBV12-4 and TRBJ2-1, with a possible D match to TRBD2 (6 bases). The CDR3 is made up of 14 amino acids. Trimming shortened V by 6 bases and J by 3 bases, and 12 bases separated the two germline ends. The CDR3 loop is CASRGTPLYNEQFF. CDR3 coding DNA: TGTGCCAGCAGAGGGACTCCGCTCTACAATGAGCAGTTCTTC.

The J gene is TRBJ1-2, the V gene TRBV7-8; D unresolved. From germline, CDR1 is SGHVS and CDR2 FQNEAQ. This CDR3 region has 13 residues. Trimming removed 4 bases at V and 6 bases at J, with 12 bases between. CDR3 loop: CASSSRVVDGYTF. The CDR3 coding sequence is TGTGCCAGCAGCTCCCGTGTGGTTGATGGCTACACCTTC.

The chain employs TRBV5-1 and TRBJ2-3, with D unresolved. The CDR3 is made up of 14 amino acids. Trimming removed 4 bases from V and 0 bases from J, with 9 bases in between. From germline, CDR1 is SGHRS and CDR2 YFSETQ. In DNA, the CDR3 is TGCGCCAGCAGCGCGGCCCGGAGCACAGATACGCAGTATTTT. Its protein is CASSAARSTDTQYF.

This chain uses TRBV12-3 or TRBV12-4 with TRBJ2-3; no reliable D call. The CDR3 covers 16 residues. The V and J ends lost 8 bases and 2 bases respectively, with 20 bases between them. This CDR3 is CASGALFGSLTDTQYF. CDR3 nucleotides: TGTGCCAGCGGAGCGCTTTTCGGCAGTCTCACAGATACGCAGTATTTT.

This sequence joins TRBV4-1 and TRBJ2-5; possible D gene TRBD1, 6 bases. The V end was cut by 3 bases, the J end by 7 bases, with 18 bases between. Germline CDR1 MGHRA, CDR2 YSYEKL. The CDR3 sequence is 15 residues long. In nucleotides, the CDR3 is TGCGCCAGCAGCCACCCCGGGACAACCGGCGGGACCCAGTACTTC. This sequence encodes CASSHPGTTGGTQYF.

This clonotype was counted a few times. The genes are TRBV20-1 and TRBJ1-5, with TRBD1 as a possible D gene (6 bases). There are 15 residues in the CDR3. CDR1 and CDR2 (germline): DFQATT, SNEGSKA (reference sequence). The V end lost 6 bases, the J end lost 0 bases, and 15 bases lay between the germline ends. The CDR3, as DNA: TGCAGTGCCGTGCCGGGACAACTTAGCAATCAGCCCCAGCATTTT. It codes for CSAVPGQLSNQPQHF.

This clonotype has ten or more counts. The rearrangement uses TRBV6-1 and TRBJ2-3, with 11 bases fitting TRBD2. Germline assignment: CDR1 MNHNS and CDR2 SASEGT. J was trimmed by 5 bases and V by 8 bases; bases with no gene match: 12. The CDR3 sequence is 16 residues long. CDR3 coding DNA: TGTGCCAGCGCAAGGACTAGCGGGTATCTCTTAGATACGCAGTATTTT. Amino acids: CASARTSGYLLDTQYF.

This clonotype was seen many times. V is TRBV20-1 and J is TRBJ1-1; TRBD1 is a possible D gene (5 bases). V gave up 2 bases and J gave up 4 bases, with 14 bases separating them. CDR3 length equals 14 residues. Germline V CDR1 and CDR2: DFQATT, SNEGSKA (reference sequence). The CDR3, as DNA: TGCAGTGCTAGATTCGGGTCAGGGCCCACTGAAGCTTTCTTT. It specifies CSARFGSGPTEAFF.